Listed below are T cell receptor beta chains from one sample, sequenced in a study of cytomegalovirus exposure and HLA in healthy donors. Sequenced by immunoSEQ multiplex PCR; TCRdb stores in-frame clones only, minus some. The table has roughly 86,000 clones, around 96% seen once. The material sequenced was PBMCs. The receptor set was obtained from a man younger than 35 in good health and CMV-seropositive. Both conserved end residues are part of each CDR3. The D gene is left open where the match is weak. Clone size is stated in some rows and not others, as once, few, many or a class when expanded.

v_call,clone_size,d_call,j_call,cdr3_aa,cdr3_nt
TRBV30,.,TRBD2,TRBJ2-3,CAWKKLAGATDTQYF,TGTGCCTGGAAAAAACTAGCGGGAGCTACAGATACGCAGTATTTT
TRBV5-4,.,TRBD2,TRBJ2-3,CASRLFGTSNPSTDTQYF,TGTGCCAGCAGACTGTTTGGGACTAGCAACCCAAGCACAGATACGCAGTATTTT
TRBV19,.,.,TRBJ1-2,CASSNTTRGAGGYTF,TGTGCCAGTTCGAACACCACTCGTGGGGCCGGTGGCTACACCTTC
TRBV19,.,TRBD2,TRBJ2-7,CASSTGLARGTYEQYF,TGTGCCAGTAGTACAGGACTAGCACGGGGGACCTACGAGCAGTACTTT
TRBV29-1,once,TRBD1,TRBJ2-5,CSAVGQNNQETQYF,TGCAGCGCCGTGGGACAGAATAATCAAGAGACCCAGTACTTC
TRBV13,.,TRBD1,TRBJ2-3,CASSQIGQGGPDTQYF,TGTGCCAGCAGCCAAATCGGACAGGGAGGACCAGATACGCAGTATTTT
TRBV7-9,.,.,TRBJ1-5,CASSLLNSNQPQHF,TGTGCCAGCAGCTTACTAAATAGCAATCAGCCCCAGCATTTT
TRBV28,.,TRBD2,TRBJ2-7,CASRMLAGDSYEQYF,TGTGCCAGCAGGATGTTAGCGGGGGACTCCTACGAGCAGTACTTC
TRBV5-4,.,TRBD1,TRBJ2-5,CASSQGTGGETQYF,TGTGCCAGCAGCCAGGGGACAGGGGGCGAGACCCAGTACTTC
TRBV9,.,.,TRBJ1-1,CASSVESRANTEAFF,TGTGCCAGCAGCGTAGAGTCCAGGGCGAACACTGAAGCTTTCTTT
TRBV28,.,TRBD1,TRBJ2-7,CASRTGAVSYEQYF,TGTGCCAGCAGGACAGGGGCCGTCTCCTACGAGCAGTACTTC
TRBV9,.,TRBD2,TRBJ2-1,CASSERLAGIYNEQFF,TGTGCCAGCAGCGAGAGACTAGCGGGAATATACAATGAGCAGTTCTTC
TRBV19,.,.,TRBJ1-1,CASNHRGGRTEAFF,TGTGCCAGTAACCATCGGGGGGGGAGGACTGAAGCTTTCTTT
TRBV7-6,.,.,TRBJ2-7,CASSLDSTSREQYF,TGTGCCAGCAGCTTGGACTCTACCTCCCGGGAGCAGTACTTC
TRBV27,.,.,TRBJ2-5,CASSLSKGRVGETQYF,TGTGCCAGCAGTTTATCGAAGGGCAGGGTTGGAGAGACCCAGTACTTC
TRBV6-4,.,.,TRBJ2-1,CASRYGGSDVDEQFF,TGTGCCAGCCGTTATGGAGGGAGCGACGTAGATGAGCAGTTCTTC
TRBV5-1,.,.,TRBJ1-1,CASTLTVDTEAFF,TGCGCCAGCACCCTGACAGTTGACACTGAAGCTTTCTTT
TRBV4-1,.,.,TRBJ1-2,CASSQGRQLYGYTF,TGCGCCAGCAGCCAGGGTAGACAGCTCTATGGCTACACCTTC
TRBV7-2,once,TRBD2,TRBJ2-1,CASSLASGRFYEQFF,TGTGCCAGCAGCTTAGCTAGCGGGAGGTTCTATGAGCAGTTCTTC
TRBV5-6,.,.,TRBJ1-2,CASSFSSQRSFGYTF,TGTGCCAGCAGCTTTAGTTCCCAGCGTTCCTTTGGCTACACCTTC
TRBV4-1,.,TRBD2,TRBJ2-5,CASSQTMLAGGLETQYF,TGCGCCAGCAGCCAAACAATGCTAGCGGGAGGGCTTGAGACCCAGTACTTC
TRBV2,.,.,TRBJ1-2,CASETENGYGYTF,TGTGCCAGCGAGACAGAAAATGGCTATGGCTACACCTTC
TRBV5-6,.,.,TRBJ1-4,CASSSLAGGMREKLFF,TGTGCCAGCAGCTCCCTCGCGGGGGGGATGAGGGAAAAACTGTTTTTT
TRBV19,.,.,TRBJ2-2,CASISGQLTGELFF,TGTGCCAGTATTTCGGGACAACTCACCGGGGAGCTGTTTTTT
TRBV5-1,.,.,TRBJ1-1,CASSPATGNTEAFF,TGCGCCAGCAGCCCCGCGACAGGGAACACTGAAGCTTTCTTT
TRBV5-4,.,TRBD1,TRBJ2-5,CASSPDRGFSGTQYF,TGTGCCAGCAGCCCGGACAGGGGGTTCTCCGGGACCCAGTACTTC
TRBV27,.,.,TRBJ1-2,CASSLLTGYGYTF,TGTGCCAGCAGTTTATTAACGGGCTATGGCTACACCTTC
TRBV2,.,.,TRBJ1-2,CASRGQDYGYTF,TGTGCCAGCAGGGGCCAAGACTATGGCTACACCTTC
TRBV18,.,TRBD1,TRBJ2-3,CASSPGQGSDTQYF,TGTGCCAGCTCACCAGGACAGGGTTCAGATACGCAGTATTTT
TRBV4-1,.,.,TRBJ1-4,CASSQVNSNEKLFF,TGCGCCAGCAGCCAAGTTAACTCTAATGAAAAACTGTTTTTT
TRBV30,.,TRBD2,TRBJ2-7,CAWSGTSGEYF,TGTGCCTGGAGTGGGACTAGCGGGGAGTACTTC
TRBV2,.,.,TRBJ2-2,CASSPQQNTGELFF,TGTGCCAGCAGTCCACAACAGAACACCGGGGAGCTGTTTTTT
TRBV28,.,TRBD1,TRBJ1-2,CASSLDRGDGYTF,TGTGCCAGCAGTTTGGACAGGGGTGATGGCTACACCTTC
TRBV30,.,.,TRBJ1-3,CAWSTTSSGNTIYF,TGTGCCTGGAGTACCACAAGTTCGGGAAACACCATATATTTT
TRBV19,once,.,TRBJ1-2,CASRDDRPRLGGYTF,TGTGCCAGTCGAGACGACAGGCCCCGGCTAGGTGGCTACACCTTC
TRBV4-1,.,.,TRBJ2-1,CASSQEGSGSTDNEQFF,TGCGCCAGCAGCCAAGAGGGTTCGGGGAGTACAGATAATGAGCAGTTCTTC
TRBV4-1,.,TRBD1,TRBJ2-7,CASSQVLDRGEQYF,TGCGCCAGCAGCCAAGTACTCGACAGGGGCGAGCAGTACTTC
TRBV5-1,.,.,TRBJ2-7,CASSLERYEQYF,TGCGCCAGCAGCTTGGAGCGATACGAGCAGTACTTC
TRBV10-2,.,TRBD1,TRBJ2-7,CASRPGTGSNEQYF,TGCGCCAGCAGGCCCGGGACAGGGAGCAACGAGCAGTACTTC